This TCR beta chain was recorded in a study of cytomegalovirus exposure and HLA in healthy donors. The PCR had 60 Vbeta and 13 Jbeta primers. TCRdb keeps only in-frame clones here, not all; method: immunoSEQ multiplex PCR. The sample includes tens of thousands of clones, about four fifths seen only once; the top ten take under 2%. A remark on this clone: Its specificity is unknown.

With 3 bases removed from V and 4 bases from J, the gap between germline ends came to 9 bases. Looked up from germline, CDR1 is SNHLY and CDR2 is FYNNEI. The CDR3 spans 14 residues. Study-wide points: An analysis that was carried out later associated 16,951 TCR beta sequences with HLA alleles at 0.05 false discovery rate. A later analysis revealed that TCR association rates differed between HLA loci, peaking at DRB1 and bottoming out at HLA-C.

V and J are TRBV2 and TRBJ2-2, with unresolved D. This TCR was recovered from a woman in her 30s in good health and CMV-seronegative. The specimen was PBMCs. The CDR3 nucleotides read TGTGCCAGCAGTGACGTGGGCGTCACCGGGGAGCTGTTTTTT. It encodes CASSDVGVTGELFF.